The 6 T cell receptor beta chains below were found in one sample sequenced in a study of T cells after yellow fever vaccination. TCRdb reprocessed the 5' RACE reads via MiXCR and lists one record per CDR3 protein. The data contain about 340,000 distinct CDR3 sequences, around 13% of them singletons. Specimen: CD4+ T cells sorted from PBMCs, collected 15 days after the yellow fever booster vaccination. These receptors were obtained from a man aged 18 to 30 who received the YFV17D yellow fever vaccine.

CDR3 loop: CASSDRVSSTDTQYF. The CDR3 coding sequence is TGTGCCAGCAGCGACAGGGTTTCGAGCACAGATACGCAGTATTTT. The chain joins TRBV7-9 to TRBJ2-3; 7 positions match TRBD1. Trimming took 5 bases from V and 0 from J; bases not matched to a gene: 5. In germline, CDR1 is SEHNR, CDR2 FQNEAQ (reference sequence). The CDR3 is 15 residues long. The full variable domain, with the rest looked up from reference TRBV7-9 and TRBJ2-3, is DTGVSQNPRHKITKRGQNVTFRCDPISEHNRLYWYRQTLGQGPEFLTYFQNEAQLEKSRLLSDRFSAERPKGSFSTLEIQRTEQGDSAMYLCASSDRVSSTDTQYFGPGTRLTVL.

J is TRBJ2-7 and V is TRBV6-2 or TRBV6-3; tentative D call: TRBD1 (6 bases). Germline assignment: CDR1 MNHEY and CDR2 SVGEGT. V shed 0 bases and J shed 2 bases, with 17 bases lying between them. The CDR3 extends over 17 amino acids. CDR3 coding DNA: TGTGCCAGCAGTTACTCTCGAGTCCAGGGGTACACCTACGAGCAGTACGTC. Translating it yields CASSYSRVQGYTYEQYV.

This chain links TRBV12-3 or TRBV12-4 with TRBJ2-1; D not resolved. The CDR3 contains 13 residues. V lost 6 bases, J lost 10 bases, and 16 bases lay in between. This chain's CDR3 is CASSALEGGEQFF. CDR3 DNA sequence: TGTGCCAGCAGCGCCCTCGAAGGTGGAGAGCAGTTCTTC.

The rearrangement joins TRBV7-9 to TRBJ1-4; D is perhaps TRBD1 (5 bases). V was trimmed by 9 bases and J by 7 bases, leaving 12 bases between them. Germline V CDR1 and CDR2: SEHNR, FQNEAQ (reference sequence). The CDR3 totals 12 residues. This CDR3 reads CASQRGGEKLFF. The CDR3 DNA sequence: TGTGCCAGTCAAAGGGGTGGTGAAAAACTGTTTTTT.

J is TRBJ1-5 and V is TRBV6-1; TRBD1 agrees at 10 bases. Trimming removed 3 bases from V and 7 bases from J; junction bases left unmatched: 6. The CDR3 covers 15 residues. Germline V gives CDR1 MNHNS, CDR2 SASEGT. This CDR3 reads CASSEGDRGRQPQHF. The CDR3 nucleotides read TGTGCCAGCAGTGAGGGGGACAGGGGACGGCAGCCCCAGCATTTT.

In this sample, this clonotype turned up many times. The chain links TRBV5-1 to TRBJ1-3; maybe TRBD1 (5 bases). The CDR3 consists of 14 residues. The V and J ends lost 4 bases and 0 bases respectively, with 8 bases between them. Per germline, CDR1 SGHRS and CDR2 YFSETQ. CDR3 nucleotides: TGCGCCAGCAGCCCAGGGAGCTCTGGAAACACCATATATTTT. Encoded protein: CASSPGSSGNTIYF.